This T cell receptor (beta chain) was documented in a study of T cells in Graves' hyperthyroidism and ophthalmopathy. Across the study: Peripheral blood was drawn at first diagnosis, prior to all treatment. Study-level points and caveats: Median prediction lead before ophthalmopathy onset was about 6.3 months with the model. Most thyroid clonotypes expanded above 0.001 appeared in blood too.

Points on this clonotype: What it binds is unknown.

The germline gives CDR1 DFQATT, CDR2 SNEGSKA (reference sequence). V lost 5 bases and J lost 4, with 9 bases in between. The CDR3 totals 11 residues. Diagnostic assessment was based on clinical symptoms, serum thyroxine and TRAb, thyroid ultrasound and orbital computed tomography. From RNA transcripts, TCR beta CDR3 regions were amplified. The study used the HTBI primer set for a first-round RT-PCR of the TCR CDR3. TCRdb used MiXCR to reprocess the multiplex PCR reads, holding one entry per CDR3 protein. The table has 130,000 or so distinct CDR3 sequences, approximately 20% seen once; the top ten hold over 60%.

The chain combines TRBV20-1 with TRBJ2-7; no firm D call. The sequence was obtained from a woman between 50 and 59 years old with Graves' hyperthyroidism that later progressed to Graves' ophthalmopathy. The sample was blood. CDR3 in DNA: TGCAGTGCTTACAACCAATACGAGCAGTACTTC. Its translation is CSAYNQYEQYF.